This TCR beta chain was captured in a study of cytomegalovirus exposure and HLA in healthy donors. Background on the study: As released early, the data held some 85 million unique TCRs from HLA-typed donors. Of around 410 genotyped donors, 80% to 85% grouped in the Caucasian-associated ancestry cluster.

Germline V gene sequence: CDR1 LGHNA, CDR2 YNFKEQ. The CDR3 covers 15 residues. Trimming removed 2 bases at V and 2 bases at J, with 12 bases between. About this clone: The antigen remains unidentified.

PCR involved 60 Vbeta and 13 Jbeta primers. Sequencing used immunoSEQ multiplex PCR; TCRdb keeps in-frame clones, though not all of them. The table shows some 200,000 clones, with about 78% occurring only once. Study-wide findings and caveats: A later analysis found common viral pathogens apparently linked to several of the most significant clusters. Most TCR sequences were seen very rarely across donors, but some public TCRs occurred in many.

This sequence was found in a woman younger than 45 in good health and CMV-seronegative. This chain uses TRBV4-2 with TRBJ1-1; the D is unclear. The specimen was PBMCs. In DNA form, the CDR3 reads TGTGCCAGCAGCCAACGTGAACCGGGAAACACTGAAGCTTTCTTT. Protein: CASSQREPGNTEAFF.